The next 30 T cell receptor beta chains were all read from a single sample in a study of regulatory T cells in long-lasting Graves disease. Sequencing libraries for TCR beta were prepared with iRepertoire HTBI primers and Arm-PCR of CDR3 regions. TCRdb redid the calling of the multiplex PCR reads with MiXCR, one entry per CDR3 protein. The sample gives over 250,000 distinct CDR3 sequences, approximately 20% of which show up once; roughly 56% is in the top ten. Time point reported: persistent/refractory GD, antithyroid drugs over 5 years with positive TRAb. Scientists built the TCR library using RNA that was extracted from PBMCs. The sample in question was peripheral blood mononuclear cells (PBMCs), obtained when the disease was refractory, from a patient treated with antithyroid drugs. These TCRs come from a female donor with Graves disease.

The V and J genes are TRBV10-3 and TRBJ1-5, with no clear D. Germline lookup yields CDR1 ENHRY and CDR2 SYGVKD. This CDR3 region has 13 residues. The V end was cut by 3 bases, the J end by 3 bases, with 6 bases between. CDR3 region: CAISDGYNQPQHF. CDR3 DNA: TGTGCCATCAGTGACGGGTACAATCAGCCCCAGCATTTT.

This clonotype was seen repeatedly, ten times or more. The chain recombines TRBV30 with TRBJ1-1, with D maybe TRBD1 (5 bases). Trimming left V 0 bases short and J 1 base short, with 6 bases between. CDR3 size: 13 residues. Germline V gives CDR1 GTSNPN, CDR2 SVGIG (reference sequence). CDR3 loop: CAWSVGENTEAFF. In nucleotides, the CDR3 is TGTGCCTGGAGTGTGGGGGAGAACACTGAAGCTTTCTTT.

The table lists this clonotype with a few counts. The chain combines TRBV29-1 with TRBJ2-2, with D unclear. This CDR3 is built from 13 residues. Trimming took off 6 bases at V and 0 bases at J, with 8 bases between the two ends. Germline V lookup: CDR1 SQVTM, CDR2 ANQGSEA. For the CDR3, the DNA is TGCAGCGTAGTTAGCTCGAACACCGGGGAGCTGTTTTTT. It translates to CSVVSSNTGELFF.

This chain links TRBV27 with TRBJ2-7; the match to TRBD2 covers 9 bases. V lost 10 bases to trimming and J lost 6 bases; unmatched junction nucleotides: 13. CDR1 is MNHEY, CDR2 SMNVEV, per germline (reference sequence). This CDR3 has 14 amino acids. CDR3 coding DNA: TGTGCCACCGGGCCGGGACTAGCCCCGACCGAGCAGTACTTC. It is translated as CATGPGLAPTEQYF.

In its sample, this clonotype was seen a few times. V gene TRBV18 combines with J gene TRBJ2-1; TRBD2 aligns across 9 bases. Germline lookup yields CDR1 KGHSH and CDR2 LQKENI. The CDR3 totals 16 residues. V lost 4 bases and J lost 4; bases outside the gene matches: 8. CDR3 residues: CASSLKTSGWYNEQFF. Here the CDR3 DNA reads TGTGCCAGCTCACTAAAGACTAGCGGATGGTACAATGAGCAGTTCTTC.

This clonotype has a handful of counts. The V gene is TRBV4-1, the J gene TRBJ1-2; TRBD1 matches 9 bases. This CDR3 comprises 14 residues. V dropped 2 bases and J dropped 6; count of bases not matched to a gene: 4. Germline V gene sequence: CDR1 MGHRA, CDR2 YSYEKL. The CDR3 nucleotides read TGCGCCAGCAGCCAACCGGGACAGGGTAATGGCTACACCTTC. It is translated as CASSQPGQGNGYTF.

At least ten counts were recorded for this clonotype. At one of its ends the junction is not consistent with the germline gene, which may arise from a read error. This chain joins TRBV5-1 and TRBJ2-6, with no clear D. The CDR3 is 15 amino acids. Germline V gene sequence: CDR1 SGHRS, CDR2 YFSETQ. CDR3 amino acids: CASSLAGSGANVLTF. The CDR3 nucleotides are TGTGCCAGCAGCTTAGCAGGCTCTGGGGCCAACGTCCTGACTTTC.

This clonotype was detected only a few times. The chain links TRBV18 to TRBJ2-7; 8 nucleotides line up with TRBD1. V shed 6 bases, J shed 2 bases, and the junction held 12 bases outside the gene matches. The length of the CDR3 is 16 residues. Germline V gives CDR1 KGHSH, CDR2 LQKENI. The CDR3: CASSGPLGTGAYEQYF. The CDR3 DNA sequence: TGTGCCAGCTCTGGACCATTAGGGACAGGAGCCTACGAGCAGTACTTC.

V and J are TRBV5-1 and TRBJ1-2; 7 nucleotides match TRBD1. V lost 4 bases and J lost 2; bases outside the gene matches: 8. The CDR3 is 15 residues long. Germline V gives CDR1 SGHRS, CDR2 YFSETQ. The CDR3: CASSRGGGNNYGYTF. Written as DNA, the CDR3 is TGCGCCAGCAGCCGAGGGGGCGGAAACAACTATGGCTACACCTTC.

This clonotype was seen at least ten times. The CDR3 nucleotides are TGTGCCACGTTCGGGAGCACCACCTACGAGCAGTACTTC. Translating gives CATFGSTTYEQYF. The rearrangement links TRBV10-3 to TRBJ2-7; possibly TRBD2 for D (6 bases). This CDR3 is 13 amino acids long. CDR1 ENHRY and CDR2 SYGVKD come from the germline V gene. V was trimmed by 10 bases and J by 2 bases, leaving 15 bases between them.

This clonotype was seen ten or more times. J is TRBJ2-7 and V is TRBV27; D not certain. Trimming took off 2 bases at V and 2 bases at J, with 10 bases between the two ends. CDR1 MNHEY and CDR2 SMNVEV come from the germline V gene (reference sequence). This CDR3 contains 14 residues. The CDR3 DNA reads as TGTGCCAGCAGTTTAAGGGAAAGAACCTACGAGCAGTACTTC. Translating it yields CASSLRERTYEQYF.

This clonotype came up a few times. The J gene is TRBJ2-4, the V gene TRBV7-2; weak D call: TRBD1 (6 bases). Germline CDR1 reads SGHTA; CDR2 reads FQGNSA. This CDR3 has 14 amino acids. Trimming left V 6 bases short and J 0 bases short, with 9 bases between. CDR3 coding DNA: TGTGCCAGCAGTTCACAGGGAGCCAAAAACATTCAGTACTTC. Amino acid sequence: CASSSQGAKNIQYF.

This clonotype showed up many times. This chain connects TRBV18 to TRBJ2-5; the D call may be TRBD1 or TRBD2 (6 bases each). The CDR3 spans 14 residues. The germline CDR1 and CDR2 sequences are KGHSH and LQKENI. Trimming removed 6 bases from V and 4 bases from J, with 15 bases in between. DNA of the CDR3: TGTGCCAGCTCGGCGGGACACCGGGGAGAGACCCAGTACTTC. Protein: CASSAGHRGETQYF.

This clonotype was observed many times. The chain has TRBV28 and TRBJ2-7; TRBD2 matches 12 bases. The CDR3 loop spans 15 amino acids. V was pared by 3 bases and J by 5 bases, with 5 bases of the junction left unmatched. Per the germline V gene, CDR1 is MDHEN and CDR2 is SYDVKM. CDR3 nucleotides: TGTGCCAGCAGTTTTTTGACTAGCGGGAGTAACGAGCAGTACTTC. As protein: CASSFLTSGSNEQYF.

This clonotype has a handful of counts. This CDR3 is CASRSRGASYEQYF. As DNA, the CDR3 is TGTGCCAGCAGGTCCCGGGGGGCCTCCTACGAGCAGTACTTC. The gene calls are TRBV6-1 and TRBJ2-7; TRBD2 might be the D (7 bases). CDR1 MNHNS and CDR2 SASEGT come from the germline V gene. The CDR3 covers 14 residues. V dropped 6 bases and J dropped 0 bases, with 12 bases sitting between them.

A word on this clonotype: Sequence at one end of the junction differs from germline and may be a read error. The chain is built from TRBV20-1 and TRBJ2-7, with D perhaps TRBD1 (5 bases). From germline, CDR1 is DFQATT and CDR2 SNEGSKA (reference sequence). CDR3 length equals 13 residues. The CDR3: CSARDRATYEQYF. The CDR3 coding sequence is TGCAGTGCAAGAGACAGAGCCACCTACGAGCAGTACTTC.

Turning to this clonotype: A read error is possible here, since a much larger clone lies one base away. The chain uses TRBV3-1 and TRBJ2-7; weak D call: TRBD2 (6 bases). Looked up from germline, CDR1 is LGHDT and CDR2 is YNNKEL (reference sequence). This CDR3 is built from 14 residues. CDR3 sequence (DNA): TGTGCCAGCAGCCAAGGCGGGGCTACATACGGGCAGTACTTC. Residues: CASSQGGATYGQYF.

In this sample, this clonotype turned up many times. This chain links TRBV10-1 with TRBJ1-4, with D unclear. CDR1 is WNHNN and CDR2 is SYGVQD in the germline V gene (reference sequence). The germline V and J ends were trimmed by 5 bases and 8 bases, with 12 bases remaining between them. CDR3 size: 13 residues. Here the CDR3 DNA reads TGCGCCAGCAGTCCAGAGGTTGGAGAAAAACTGTTTTTT. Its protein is CASSPEVGEKLFF.

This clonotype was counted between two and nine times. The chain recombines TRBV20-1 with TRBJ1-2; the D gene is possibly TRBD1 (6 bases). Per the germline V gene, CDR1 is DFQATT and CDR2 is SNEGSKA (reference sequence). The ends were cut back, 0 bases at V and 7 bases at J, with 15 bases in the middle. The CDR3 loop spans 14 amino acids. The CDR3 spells CSARDPSGGAGYTF. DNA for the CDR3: TGCAGTGCTAGAGACCCAAGTGGGGGGGCTGGCTACACCTTC.

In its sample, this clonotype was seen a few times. CDR3: CASSDTLAGDHTGELFF. CDR3 nucleotides: TGTGCCAGCAGCGACACCTTAGCGGGAGACCACACCGGGGAGCTGTTTTTT. The rearrangement joins TRBV5-4 to TRBJ2-2, with 9 bases fitting TRBD2. V shed 4 bases, J shed 3 bases, and the junction held 10 bases outside the gene matches. In germline, CDR1 is SGHNT, CDR2 YYREEE (reference sequence). The CDR3 is 17 residues long. Full variable domain (missing parts from reference TRBV5-4 and TRBJ2-2): ETGVTQSPTHLIKTRGQQVTLRCSSQSGHNTVSWYQQALGQGPQFIFQYYREEENGRGNFPPRFSGLQFPNYSSELNVNALELDDSALYLCASSDTLAGDHTGELFFGEGSRLTVL.

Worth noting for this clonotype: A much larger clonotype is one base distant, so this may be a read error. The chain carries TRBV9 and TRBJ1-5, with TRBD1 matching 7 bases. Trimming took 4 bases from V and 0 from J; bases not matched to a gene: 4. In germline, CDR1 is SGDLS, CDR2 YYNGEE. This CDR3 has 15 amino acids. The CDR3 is CASSRGTDSNQPQHF. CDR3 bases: TGTGCCAGCAGCCGGGGGACAGATAGCAATCAGCCCCAGCATTTT. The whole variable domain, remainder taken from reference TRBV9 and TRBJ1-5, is DSGVTQTPKHLITATGQRVTLRCSPRSGDLSVYWYQQSLDQGLQFLIQYYNGEERAKGNILERFSAQQFPDLHSELNLSSLELGDSALYFCASSRGTDSNQPQHFGDGTRLSIL.

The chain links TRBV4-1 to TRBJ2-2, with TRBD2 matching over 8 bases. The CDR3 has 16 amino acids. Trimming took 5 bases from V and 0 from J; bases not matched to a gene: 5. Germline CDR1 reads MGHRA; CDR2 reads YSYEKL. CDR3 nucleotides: TGCGCCAGCAGCTTTACACTAGCGGCGAACACCGGGGAGCTGTTTTTT. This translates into CASSFTLAANTGELFF.

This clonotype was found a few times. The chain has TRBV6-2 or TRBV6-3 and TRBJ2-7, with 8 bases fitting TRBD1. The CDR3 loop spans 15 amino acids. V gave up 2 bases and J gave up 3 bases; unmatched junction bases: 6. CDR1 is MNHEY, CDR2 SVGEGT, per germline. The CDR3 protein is CASSYRPGGIYEQYF. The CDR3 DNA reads TGTGCCAGCAGTTACCGGCCAGGGGGCATCTACGAGCAGTACTTC.

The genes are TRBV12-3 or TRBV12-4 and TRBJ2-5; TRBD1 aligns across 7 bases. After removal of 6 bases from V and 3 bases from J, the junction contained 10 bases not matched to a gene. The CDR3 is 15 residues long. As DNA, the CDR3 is TGTGCCAGCAGAGGAAACAGGGGTCCTAAAGAGACCCAGTACTTC. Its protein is CASRGNRGPKETQYF.

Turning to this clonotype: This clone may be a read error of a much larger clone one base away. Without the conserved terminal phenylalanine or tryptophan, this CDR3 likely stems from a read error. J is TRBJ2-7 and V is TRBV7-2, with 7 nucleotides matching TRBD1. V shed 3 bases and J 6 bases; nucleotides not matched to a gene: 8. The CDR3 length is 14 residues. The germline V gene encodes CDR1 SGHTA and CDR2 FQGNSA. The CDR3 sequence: CASSLGTGVAEQYL. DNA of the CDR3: TGTGCCAGCAGCTTGGGTACAGGGGTAGCCGAGCAGTACCTC.

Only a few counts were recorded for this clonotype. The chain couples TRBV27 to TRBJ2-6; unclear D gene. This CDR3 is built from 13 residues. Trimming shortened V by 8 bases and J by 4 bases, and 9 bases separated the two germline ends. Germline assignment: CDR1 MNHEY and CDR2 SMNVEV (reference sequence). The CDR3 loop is CASQRTGANVLTF. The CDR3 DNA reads TGTGCCAGCCAAAGGACCGGGGCCAACGTCCTGACTTTC.

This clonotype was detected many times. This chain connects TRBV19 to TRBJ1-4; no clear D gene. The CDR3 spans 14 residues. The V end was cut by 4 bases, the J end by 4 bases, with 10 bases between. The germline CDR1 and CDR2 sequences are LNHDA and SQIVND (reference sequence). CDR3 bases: TGTGCCAGTAGTACGCAGGCGAATAATGAAAAACTGTTTTTT. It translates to CASSTQANNEKLFF.

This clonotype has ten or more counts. CDR3 protein: CASNSGGTYEQYF. CDR3 DNA: TGCGCCAGCAATAGCGGGGGAACTTACGAGCAGTACTTC. This rearrangement joins TRBV10-2 to TRBJ2-7, with TRBD2 identical over 9 bases. The CDR3 is made up of 13 amino acids. The trim removed 7 bases at V and 4 bases at J, leaving 5 bases unmatched. Germline loops: CDR1 WSHSY, CDR2 SAAADI.

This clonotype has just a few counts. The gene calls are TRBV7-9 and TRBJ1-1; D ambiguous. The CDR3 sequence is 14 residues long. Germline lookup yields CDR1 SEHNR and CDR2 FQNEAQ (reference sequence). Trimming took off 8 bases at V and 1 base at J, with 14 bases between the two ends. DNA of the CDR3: TGTGCCAGCGCTACTCCTACAGCGAACACTGAAGCTTTCTTT. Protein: CASATPTANTEAFF.

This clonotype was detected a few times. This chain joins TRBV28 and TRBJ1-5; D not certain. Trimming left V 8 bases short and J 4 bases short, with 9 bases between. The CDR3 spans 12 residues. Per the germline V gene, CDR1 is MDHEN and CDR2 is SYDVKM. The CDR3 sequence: CASAWENQPQHF. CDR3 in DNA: TGTGCCAGCGCCTGGGAAAATCAGCCCCAGCATTTT.